This T cell receptor beta chain was sequenced in a study of OX40 agonist ivuxolimab in advanced cancers. Overall study: Those enrolled were less than 85% male, with a mean age of roughly 60 years and ages from roughly 20 to 85. Prior therapy, whether anti-PD-1, anti-PD-L1 or anti-CTLA-4, was allowed, and more than 35% had some.

Study-level points and caveats: Low levels of normalized T-cell clonal expansion also appeared in some nonresponders. Expanded clones belonging to CD8+ T cells outnumbered, on average, those of CD4+.

The CDR3 totals 16 residues. Germline V lookup: CDR1 LNHNV, CDR2 YYDKDF (reference sequence). Trimming took 6 bases from V and 4 from J, leaving 19 bases between them. Sequencing used immunoSEQ multiplex PCR; TCRdb keeps in-frame clones, though not all of them. The table has over 85,000 clones, 85% to 90% seen once. As concerns this clone: Its specificity is not known.

The starting material was CD4+ or CD8+ T cells sorted from blood, obtained in a trial of the OX40 agonist ivuxolimab. V gene TRBV15 combines with J gene TRBJ1-5; D gene unclear. This clonotype was obtained from an adult with an advanced solid tumor such as melanoma, head and neck, liver or kidney cancer. CDR3 coding DNA: TGTGCCACCAGGTCCAAAGGACTCCAGACGAATCAGCCCCAGCATTTT. It specifies CATRSKGLQTNQPQHF. Combining the CDR3 with reference TRBV15 and TRBJ1-5 gives the whole variable domain DAMVIQNPRYQVTQFGKPVTLSCSQTLNHNVMYWYQQKSSQAPKLLFHYYDKDFNNEADTPDNFQSRRPNTSFCFLDIRSPGLGDTAMYLCATRSKGLQTNQPQHFGDGTRLSIL.